This TCR beta chain stems from a study of shared clonotypes between healthy human individuals. Study-wide context: Three plates were used per donor for CD4 naive, three for CD4 memory, two for CD8 naive and one for CD8 memory. General observations from the study: Shared clonotypes: about 5.3% naive CD4, roughly 3.8% naive CD8, 2.3% memory CD4, roughly 0.4% memory CD8.

This clone has a single count. The antigen remains undetermined. Other nucleotide sequences from this sample produce the same CDR3. Per the original data handling: ImmunoSEQ output lacked quality scores and full-length reads, limiting matched filtering. Here immunoSEQ multiplex PCR was the method, and the copy in TCRdb shows in-frame clones only, minus some. For V, J and clone size, that table is used; D and trimming come from the DNA. In the table there are around 2,100,000 clones, about 95% of which are singletons. In germline, CDR1 is MDHEN, CDR2 SYDVKM. V lost 5 bases and J lost 1, with 5 bases in between. This CDR3 contains 12 residues. Only CD45RO-negative cells positively selected for CCR7 counted as naive CD8 cells, so terminally differentiated effector memory CD45RA+ cells were excluded.

Sequenced: naive CD8+ T cells sorted from blood. The TCR was taken from a man aged 18 to 29 in good health. The chain joins TRBV28 to TRBJ1-1; unclear D gene. The CDR3 DNA is TGTGCCAGCAGTATAGGGAACACTGAAGCTTTCTTT. Translating gives CASSIGNTEAFF. Combining the CDR3 with reference TRBV28 and TRBJ1-1 gives the whole variable domain DVKVTQSSRYLVKRTGEKVFLECVQDMDHENMFWYRQDPGLGLRLIYFSYDVKMKEKGDIPEGYSVSREKKERFSLILESASTNQTSMYLCASSIGNTEAFFGQGTRLTVV.